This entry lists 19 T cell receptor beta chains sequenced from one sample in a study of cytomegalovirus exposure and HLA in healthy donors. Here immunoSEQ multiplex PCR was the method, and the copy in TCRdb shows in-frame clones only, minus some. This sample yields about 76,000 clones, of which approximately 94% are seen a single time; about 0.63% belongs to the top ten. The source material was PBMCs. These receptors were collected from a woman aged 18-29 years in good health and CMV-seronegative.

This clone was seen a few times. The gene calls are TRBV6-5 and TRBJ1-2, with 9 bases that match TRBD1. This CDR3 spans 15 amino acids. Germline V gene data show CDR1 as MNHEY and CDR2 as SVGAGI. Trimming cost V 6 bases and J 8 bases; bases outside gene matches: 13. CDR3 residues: CASSTRTGGWGGYTF. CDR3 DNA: TGTGCCAGCAGCACCCGCACAGGGGGCTGGGGCGGCTACACCTTC.

CDR3 sequence (DNA): TGCGCCAGCGGACCCGGGACAGGGGGATCAGAAGCTTTCTTT. Translated: CASGPGTGGSEAFF. This chain links TRBV5-1 with TRBJ1-1; 11 positions match TRBD1. The CDR3 length is 14 residues. Germline lookup yields CDR1 SGHRS and CDR2 YFSETQ. Trimming at V came to 7 bases and at J to 8 bases, leaving 10 bases not matched to a gene.

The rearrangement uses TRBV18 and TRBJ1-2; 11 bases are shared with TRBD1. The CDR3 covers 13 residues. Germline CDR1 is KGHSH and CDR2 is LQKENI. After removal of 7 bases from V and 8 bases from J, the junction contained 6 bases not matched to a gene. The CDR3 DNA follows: TGTGCCAGCTATGGACAGGGGGCGCGGGGCTACACCTTC. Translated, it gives CASYGQGARGYTF.

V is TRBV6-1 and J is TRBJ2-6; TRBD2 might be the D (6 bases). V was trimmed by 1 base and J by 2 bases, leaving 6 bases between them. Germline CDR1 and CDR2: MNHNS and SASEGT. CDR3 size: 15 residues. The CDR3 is CASSEGGTGANVLTF. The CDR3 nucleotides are TGTGCCAGCAGTGAAGGCGGGACTGGGGCCAACGTCCTGACTTTC.

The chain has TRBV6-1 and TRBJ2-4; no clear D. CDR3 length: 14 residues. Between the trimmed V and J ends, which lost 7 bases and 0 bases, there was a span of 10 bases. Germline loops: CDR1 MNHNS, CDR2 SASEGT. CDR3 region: CASMERLAKNIQYF. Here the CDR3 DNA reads TGTGCCAGCATGGAGAGACTAGCCAAAAACATTCAGTACTTC.

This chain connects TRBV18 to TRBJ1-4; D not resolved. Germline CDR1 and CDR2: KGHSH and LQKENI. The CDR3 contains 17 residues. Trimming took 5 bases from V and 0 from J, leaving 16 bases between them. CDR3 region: CASSSFPIQATNEKLFF. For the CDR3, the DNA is TGTGCCAGCTCATCATTTCCGATCCAGGCAACTAATGAAAAACTGTTTTTT.

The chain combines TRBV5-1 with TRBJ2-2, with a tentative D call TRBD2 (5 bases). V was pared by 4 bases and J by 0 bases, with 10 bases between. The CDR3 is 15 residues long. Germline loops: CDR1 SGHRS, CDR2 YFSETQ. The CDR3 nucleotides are TGCGCCAGCAGCACCAGCGGAGCGAACACCGGGGAGCTGTTTTTT. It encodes CASSTSGANTGELFF.

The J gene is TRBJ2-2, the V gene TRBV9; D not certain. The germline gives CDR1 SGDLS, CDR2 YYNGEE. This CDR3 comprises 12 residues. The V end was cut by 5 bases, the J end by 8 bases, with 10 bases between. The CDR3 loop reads CASRASPGELFF. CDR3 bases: TGTGCCAGCAGGGCATCCCCGGGGGAGCTGTTTTTT.

CDR3 region: CATWGATENYGYTF. As DNA, the CDR3 is TGTGCCACCTGGGGAGCCACCGAAAACTATGGCTACACCTTC. The chain has TRBV21-1 and TRBJ1-2. TRBV21-1 is marked as a pseudogene. This CDR3 comprises 14 residues.

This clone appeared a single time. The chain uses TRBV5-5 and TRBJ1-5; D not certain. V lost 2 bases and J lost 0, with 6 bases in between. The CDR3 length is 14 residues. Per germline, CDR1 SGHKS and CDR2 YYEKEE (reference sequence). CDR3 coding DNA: TGTGCCAGCAGCTTCGAGTATAGCAATCAGCCCCAGCATTTT. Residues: CASSFEYSNQPQHF.

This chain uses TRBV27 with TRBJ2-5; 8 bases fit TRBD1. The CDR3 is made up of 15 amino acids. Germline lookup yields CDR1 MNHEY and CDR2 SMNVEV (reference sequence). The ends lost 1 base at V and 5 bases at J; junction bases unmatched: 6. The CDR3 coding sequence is TGTGCCAGCAGTTTATGGGCGCAGGGGGCCGAGACCCAGTACTTC. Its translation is CASSLWAQGAETQYF.

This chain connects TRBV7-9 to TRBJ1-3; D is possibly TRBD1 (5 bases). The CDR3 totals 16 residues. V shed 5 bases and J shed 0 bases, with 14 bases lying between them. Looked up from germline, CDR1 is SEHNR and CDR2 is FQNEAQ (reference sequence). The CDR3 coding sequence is TGTGCCAGCAGCGCTTGGAGACAGAGCTCTGGAAACACCATATATTTT. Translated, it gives CASSAWRQSSGNTIYF.

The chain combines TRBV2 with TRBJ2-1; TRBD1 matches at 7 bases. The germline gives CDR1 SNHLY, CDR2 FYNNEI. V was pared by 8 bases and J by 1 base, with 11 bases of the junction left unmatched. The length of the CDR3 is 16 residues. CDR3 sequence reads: CASPRDSGKSYNEQFF. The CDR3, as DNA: TGTGCCAGCCCGAGGGACAGCGGCAAGTCCTACAATGAGCAGTTCTTC.

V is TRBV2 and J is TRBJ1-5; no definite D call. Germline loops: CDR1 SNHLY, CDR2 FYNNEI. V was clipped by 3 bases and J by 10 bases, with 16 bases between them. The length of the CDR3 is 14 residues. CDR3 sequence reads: CASSEGEQWGPQHF. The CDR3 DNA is TGTGCCAGCAGTGAGGGAGAACAGTGGGGTCCCCAGCATTTT.

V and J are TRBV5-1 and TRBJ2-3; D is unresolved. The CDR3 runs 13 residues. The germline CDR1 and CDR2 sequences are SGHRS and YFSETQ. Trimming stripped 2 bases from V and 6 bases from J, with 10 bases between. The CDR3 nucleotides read TGCGCCAGCAGCTTCTTCGTAGAGGATACGCAGTATTTT. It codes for CASSFFVEDTQYF.

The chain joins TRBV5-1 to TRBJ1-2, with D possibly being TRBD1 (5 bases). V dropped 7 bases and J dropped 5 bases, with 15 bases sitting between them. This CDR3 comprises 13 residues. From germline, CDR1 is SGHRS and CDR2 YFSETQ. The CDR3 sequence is CASVTQGGYGYTF. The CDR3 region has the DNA TGCGCCAGCGTAACTCAGGGAGGTTATGGCTACACCTTC. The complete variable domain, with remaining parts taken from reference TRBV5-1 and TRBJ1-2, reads KAGVTQTPRYLIKTRGQQVTLSCSPISGHRSVSWYQQTPGQGLQFLFEYFSETQRNKGNFPGRFSGRQFSNSRSEMNVSTLELGDSALYLCASVTQGGYGYTFGSGTRLTVV.

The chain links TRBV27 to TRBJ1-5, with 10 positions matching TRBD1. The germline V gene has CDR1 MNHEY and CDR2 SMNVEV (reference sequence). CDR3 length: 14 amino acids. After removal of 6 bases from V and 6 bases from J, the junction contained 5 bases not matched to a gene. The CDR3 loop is CASSPGQGVQPQHF. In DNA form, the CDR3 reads TGTGCCAGCAGCCCAGGACAGGGGGTTCAGCCCCAGCATTTT.

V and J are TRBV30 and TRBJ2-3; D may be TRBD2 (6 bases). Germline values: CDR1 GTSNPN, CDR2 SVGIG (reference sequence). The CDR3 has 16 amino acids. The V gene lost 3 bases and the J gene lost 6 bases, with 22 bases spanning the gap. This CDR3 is CAWSPGTYHPADTQYF. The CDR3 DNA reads TGTGCCTGGAGCCCCGGGACTTACCACCCGGCCGATACGCAGTATTTT.

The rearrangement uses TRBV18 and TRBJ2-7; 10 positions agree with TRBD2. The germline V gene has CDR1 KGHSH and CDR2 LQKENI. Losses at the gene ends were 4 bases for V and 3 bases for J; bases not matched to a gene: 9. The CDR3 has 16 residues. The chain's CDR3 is CASSRRLAGGGYEQYF. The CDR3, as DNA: TGTGCCAGCTCACGACGACTAGCGGGTGGGGGCTACGAGCAGTACTTC.